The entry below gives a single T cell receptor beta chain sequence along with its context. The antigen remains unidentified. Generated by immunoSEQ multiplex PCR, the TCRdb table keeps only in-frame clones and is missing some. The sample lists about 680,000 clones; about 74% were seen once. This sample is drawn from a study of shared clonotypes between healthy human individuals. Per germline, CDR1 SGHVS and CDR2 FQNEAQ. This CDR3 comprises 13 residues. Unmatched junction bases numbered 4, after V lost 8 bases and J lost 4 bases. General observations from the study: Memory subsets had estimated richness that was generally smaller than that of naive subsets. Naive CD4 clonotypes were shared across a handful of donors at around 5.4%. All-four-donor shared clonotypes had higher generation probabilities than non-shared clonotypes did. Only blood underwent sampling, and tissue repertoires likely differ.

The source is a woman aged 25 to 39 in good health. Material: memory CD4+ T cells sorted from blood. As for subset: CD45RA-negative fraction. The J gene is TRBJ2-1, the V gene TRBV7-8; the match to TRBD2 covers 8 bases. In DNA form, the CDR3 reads TGTGCCAGCGGTAGCGGGAAGTACAATGAGCAGTTCTTC. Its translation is CASGSGKYNEQFF.